Below are 23 T cell receptor beta chains sequenced from a single sample in a study of OX40 agonist ivuxolimab in advanced cancers. Generated by immunoSEQ multiplex PCR, the TCRdb table keeps only in-frame clones and is missing some. The repertoire holds more than 60,000 clones, approximately 90% seen once, with over 0.9% in the top ten. Sequences were derived from CD4+ or CD8+ T cells sorted from blood, sampled in a trial of the OX40 agonist ivuxolimab. The receptor set was obtained from an adult with an advanced solid tumor such as melanoma, head and neck, liver or kidney cancer.

This clone was observed a handful of times. The chain employs TRBV2 and TRBJ2-7; 9 bases line up with TRBD1. The CDR3 length is 16 residues. Germline CDR1 reads SNHLY; CDR2 reads FYNNEI. Trimming took 6 bases from V and 3 from J; bases not matched to a gene: 12. For the CDR3, the DNA is TGTGCCAGCAGAGGAGGGACAGGGCCCTTATACTACGAGCAGTACTTC. Translating gives CASRGGTGPLYYEQYF.

The V and J genes are TRBV7-9 and TRBJ2-1, with TRBD1 matching 9 bases. With 6 bases clipped from V and 5 bases from J, the junction kept 8 bases outside the gene matches. The germline V gene encodes CDR1 SEHNR and CDR2 FQNEAQ (reference sequence). This CDR3 has 15 amino acids. The DNA of the CDR3 is TGTGCCAGCAGTCAAGGACAGGGGTATGACAATGAGCAGTTCTTC. Amino acid sequence: CASSQGQGYDNEQFF.

J is TRBJ2-5 and V is TRBV11-2; 8 bases are a match to TRBD1. The CDR3 consists of 13 residues. CDR1 is SGHAT, CDR2 FQNNGV, per germline. The ends lost 6 bases at V and 4 bases at J; junction bases unmatched: 4. DNA of the CDR3: TGTGCCAGCAGTTTACAGGGGGTAGAGACCCAGTACTTC. As protein: CASSLQGVETQYF.

This clone has only one observation. The chain has TRBV6-1 and TRBJ1-4; D gene uncertain. With 5 bases removed from V and 10 bases from J, the gap between germline ends came to 8 bases. The CDR3 contains 11 residues. CDR1 is MNHNS and CDR2 is SASEGT in the germline V gene. The CDR3 spells CASSHGGKLFF. The CDR3 DNA reads TGTGCCAGCAGTCACGGAGGAAAACTGTTTTTT.

The chain couples TRBV9 to TRBJ1-1; D gene uncertain. V lost 2 bases and J lost 0, with 11 bases in between. Germline CDR1 and CDR2: SGDLS and YYNGEE. The CDR3 consists of 15 residues. The chain's CDR3 is CASSVSGYLNTEAFF. In nucleotides, the CDR3 is TGTGCCAGCAGCGTTTCGGGATATTTGAACACTGAAGCTTTCTTT.

The gene calls are TRBV7-2 and TRBJ2-7; D perhaps matches TRBD1 (6 bases). The V and J ends lost 1 base and 7 bases respectively, with 17 bases between them. The CDR3 length is 15 residues. Germline CDR1 reads SGHTA; CDR2 reads FQGNSA. CDR3 loop: CASSLDQGHLLEQYF. CDR3 nucleotides: TGTGCCAGCAGCTTAGATCAGGGGCATCTACTTGAGCAGTACTTC.

The chain employs TRBV7-3 and TRBJ2-5, with 12 bases fitting TRBD2. After removal of 2 bases from V and 5 bases from J, the junction contained 3 bases not matched to a gene. The length of the CDR3 is 15 residues. From germline, CDR1 is SGHTA and CDR2 FQGTGA. The CDR3 protein is CASSLSTSGGETQYF. In DNA form, the CDR3 reads TGTGCCAGCAGCTTATCTACTAGCGGGGGGGAGACCCAGTACTTC.

V is TRBV25-1 and J is TRBJ1-1, with D unclear. The germline V gene encodes CDR1 MGHDK and CDR2 SYGVNS. The CDR3 loop spans 13 amino acids. The ends were cut back, 2 bases at V and 4 bases at J, with 8 bases in the middle. CDR3 sequence (DNA): TGTGCCAGCAGTGAACCGGGGTCCACTGAAGCTTTCTTT. Protein: CASSEPGSTEAFF.

The chain has TRBV6-9 and TRBJ1-2; D ambiguous. CDR1 and CDR2 from the germline V gene are MNHGY and SVAAGI. The CDR3 is 14 amino acids. V was shortened by 7 bases and J by 2 bases, with 14 bases between the two germline ends. The chain's CDR3 is CASTRGDMNYGYTF. In DNA, the CDR3 is TGTGCCAGCACCCGGGGTGACATGAACTATGGCTACACCTTC.

The V and J genes are TRBV7-2 and TRBJ2-7; D could derive from TRBD1 or TRBD2 (6 bases each). Germline CDR1 is SGHTA and CDR2 is FQGNSA. This CDR3 comprises 16 residues. The V end was cut by 4 bases, the J end by 0 bases, with 16 bases between. The CDR3 loop reads CASSSLGGLSSYEQYF. The CDR3 nucleotides read TGTGCCAGCAGCTCTCTCGGGGGCTTAAGCTCCTACGAGCAGTACTTC. The full variable domain, rest sourced from reference TRBV7-2 and TRBJ2-7, is GAGVSQSPSNKVTEKGKDVELRCDPISGHTALYWYRQSLGQGLEFLIYFQGNSAPDKSGLPSDRFSAERTGGSVSTLTIQRTQQEDSAVYLCASSSLGGLSSYEQYFGPGTRLTVT.

The chain uses TRBV4-1 and TRBJ1-4; 8 bases align to TRBD1. Germline V gene sequence: CDR1 MGHRA, CDR2 YSYEKL. CDR3 length equals 13 residues. V dropped 11 bases and J dropped 8; count of bases not matched to a gene: 10. The CDR3 spells CAARDRREEKLFF. CDR3 nucleotides: TGCGCCGCCCGGGACAGGCGGGAGGAAAAACTGTTTTTT.

This chain links TRBV19 with TRBJ2-1; 10 positions match TRBD2. Trimming removed 3 bases from V and 1 base from J; junction bases left unmatched: 12. The germline gives CDR1 LNHDA, CDR2 SQIVND (reference sequence). This CDR3 is built from 19 residues. As DNA, the CDR3 is TGTGCCAGTAGTATTATCGCTAGCGGGGGCCCTCCTTCCTACAATGAGCAGTTCTTC. Translating gives CASSIIASGGPPSYNEQFF.

The chain carries TRBV7-9 and TRBJ2-7; no firm D call. V lost 3 bases, J lost 7 bases, and 7 bases lay in between. CDR3 length equals 11 residues. From germline, CDR1 is SEHNR and CDR2 FQNEAQ (reference sequence). The CDR3 loop is CASSLVEEQYF. In nucleotides, the CDR3 is TGTGCCAGCAGCTTGGTTGAGGAGCAGTACTTC.

The rearrangement links TRBV5-4 to TRBJ2-3, with D hard to call. CDR1 and CDR2 from the germline V gene are SGHNT and YYREEE (reference sequence). Trimming left V 0 bases short and J 0 bases short, with 2 bases between. The CDR3 runs 13 residues. This chain's CDR3 is CASSLASTDTQYF. CDR3 in DNA: TGTGCCAGCAGCTTGGCGAGCACAGATACGCAGTATTTT.

The chain joins TRBV11-1 to TRBJ2-3; maybe TRBD1 (6 bases). CDR1 SGHAT and CDR2 FQDESV come from the germline V gene (reference sequence). Trimming pared 7 bases from V and 3 bases from J, leaving 11 bases between. The CDR3 runs to 13 residues. The CDR3 DNA is TGTGCCAGCAAAAGACAGGTTACAGATACGCAGTATTTT. This sequence encodes CASKRQVTDTQYF.

V usage is TRBV29-1 and J usage is TRBJ1-4; D unresolved. Germline CDR1 is SQVTM and CDR2 is ANQGSEA. The germline V and J ends were trimmed by 3 bases and 8 bases, with 19 bases remaining between them. The CDR3 contains 15 residues. The CDR3 spells CSVDWFLRRAEKLFF. The CDR3, as DNA: TGCAGCGTTGACTGGTTCCTCCGCCGCGCGGAAAAACTGTTTTTT.

V and J are TRBV5-1 and TRBJ2-7, with TRBD2 identical over 13 bases. With V trimmed by 0 bases and J by 3 bases, 3 bases remained unmatched. Germline values: CDR1 SGHRS, CDR2 YFSETQ. The CDR3 spans 16 residues. The CDR3 here is CASSLGTSGGLYEQYF. Here the CDR3 DNA reads TGCGCCAGCAGCTTGGGGACTAGCGGGGGCCTCTACGAGCAGTACTTC.

This rearrangement joins TRBV4-2 to TRBJ1-2; perhaps TRBD1 as D (5 bases). The germline V gene encodes CDR1 LGHNA and CDR2 YNFKEQ. The CDR3 has 15 amino acids. Deletions cut 0 bases from V and 4 bases from J, with 12 bases between. The chain's CDR3 is CASSQDDTGPYGYTF. Here the CDR3 DNA reads TGTGCCAGCAGCCAAGACGACACGGGACCCTATGGCTACACCTTC.

The chain is built from TRBV10-3 and TRBJ1-2; D is perhaps TRBD1 (5 bases). This CDR3 is built from 13 residues. CDR1 and CDR2 from the germline V gene are ENHRY and SYGVKD. The V end was cut by 4 bases, the J end by 7 bases, with 13 bases between. CDR3 in amino acids: CAISGAEGTGYTF. The CDR3 DNA reads TGTGCCATCAGTGGGGCGGAGGGGACTGGCTACACCTTC.

This chain uses TRBV7-2 with TRBJ2-3; D gene ambiguous. The CDR3 covers 13 residues. Trimming removed 6 bases from V and 5 bases from J, with 12 bases in between. CDR1 and CDR2 from the germline V gene are SGHTA and FQGNSA. This chain's CDR3 is CASRGVFGDTQYF. CDR3 DNA sequence: TGTGCCAGCAGAGGCGTATTCGGAGATACGCAGTATTTT.

The rearrangement joins TRBV6-1 to TRBJ2-7, with 7 bases that match TRBD2. The CDR3 is 17 residues long. Looked up from germline, CDR1 is MNHNS and CDR2 is SASEGT. V lost 1 base and J lost 0; bases outside the gene matches: 9. CDR3 DNA: TGTGCCAGCAGTGAAGTGGGGTGGGGCGGGAGCTCCTACGAGCAGTACTTC. Protein product: CASSEVGWGGSSYEQYF.

The chain recombines TRBV5-1 with TRBJ1-5, with no clear D. The germline gives CDR1 SGHRS, CDR2 YFSETQ. The CDR3 is made up of 15 amino acids. Trimming stripped 5 bases from V and 0 bases from J, with 12 bases between. CDR3 sequence: CASSLSGYSNQPQHF. Here the CDR3 DNA reads TGCGCCAGCAGTCTTTCTGGGTATAGCAATCAGCCCCAGCATTTT.

The chain joins TRBV30 to TRBJ2-6, with 8 bases matching TRBD1. J gave up 2 bases and V 4 bases, and 1 base lay outside the gene matches. The CDR3 is 14 residues long. The germline V gene encodes CDR1 GTSNPN and CDR2 SVGIG (reference sequence). CDR3 amino acids: CAWMTGAGANVLTF. The CDR3, as DNA: TGTGCCTGGATGACAGGGGCTGGGGCCAACGTCCTGACTTTC.